This T cell receptor (beta chain) emerged from a study of T cell changes during pregnancy in multiple sclerosis. The CDR3 covers 11 residues. Germline V gives CDR1 SQVTM, CDR2 ANQGSEA. Clones were read by immunoSEQ multiplex PCR, and TCRdb kept only the in-frame ones, dropping some. The sample yields some 100,000 clones, approximately 94% seen once. The sequencing here drew on peripheral blood, taken before pregnancy. The V call is TRBV29-1, the J call TRBJ1-2; 8 bases align to TRBD1. The sequence came from a female donor with multiple sclerosis, enrolled in a pregnancy study. The CDR3 DNA follows: TGCGGGGGGACAGGCGAGGATGGCTACACCTTC. This codes for CGGTGEDGYTF.